What follows is one TCR beta chain and its context. This clone was counted once. Its recognized antigen is unknown. Base qualities are not provided; no much larger clone lies one nucleotide away. From the cysteine up to the phenylalanine, the CDR3 has a length of 17 residues. Only the CDR3 portion is preserved as DNA: 51 bases, with reading frame beginning at the first base. V is trimmed back by 4 bases and J by 2 bases, and the junction contains 10 bases that no gene match accounts for. The germline V gene encodes CDR1 SGHTA and CDR2 FQGNSA. The data originate from a study of CD8+ T cells in alopecia areata (dated by TCRdb to 2017 to 2018). In terms of the full investigation: The treated patients, all with moderate-to-severe alopecia areata, were enrolled in an open-label pilot trial of oral tofacitinib given at 5 to 10 mg twice daily. In humans, TCRbeta sequencing was performed on scalp tissue and on sorted CD4+ and CD8+ peripheral blood T cells from healthy controls and from patients with patchy or totalis/universalis alopecia areata. Patients on tofacitinib were biopsied at baseline and after 4 and 24 weeks of treatment, and several of the patients also had a later scalp biopsy. Scalp clonality was compared among normal scalp (n=4), patchy alopecia areata scalp (n=8), and alopecia totalis/universalis scalp (n=8). Tofacitinib was given for 6 to 18 months, followed by 6 months of follow-up off drug to assess delayed response and recurrence. In both human patients and the C3H/HeJ mouse model, the study applied high-throughput TCRbeta sequencing to look at T cell clonal expansion in alopecia areata. RNA came from the PAXgene miRNA kit for fixed scalp, the miRNeasy kit for PBMCs, and the RNeasy kit for mouse skin. TCRbeta CDR3 regions were amplified by immunoSEQ multiplex PCR using 35 Vbeta forward and 13 Jbeta reverse primers. The SALT score, which quantifies the percentage of affected scalp surface area, was used to measure disease severity in treated patients. What the authors observed across the whole study: With tofacitinib, both scalp clonality and the number of expanded CD8+ clones among the top 100 scalp clones went down significantly. Shared TCR sequences between patients were less evident than in mice, which may be partly attributable to HLA diversity in the patient population. Because the treated cohort was small and had just a single nonresponder, larger studies are needed to establish links between baseline CD8+ expansion and response. Many expanded lesional clones were found to persist in scalp and blood during tofacitinib treatment, and relapse after treatment cessation may be partly explained by this persistence. Unlike mouse skin, where gammadelta T cells dominate, normal human skin contains resident alphabeta T cells that get sequenced too, which complicates analysis of the scalp TCR repertoire. Higher clonality and more expanded CD8+ clones were observed in lesional scalp than in normal scalp, particularly in alopecia totalis/universalis, a finding suggestive of antigenic drive.

The time point label, read with the paper, signifies: approximately 4 weeks on oral tofacitinib. What the treatment or condition label conveys for this sample: oral pan-JAK inhibitor, 5-10 mg twice daily. From alopecia areata patients, peripheral blood was collected along with lesional scalp punch biopsies. PBMCs were isolated by density centrifugation and stained for CD3, CD4 and CD8, and CD4+ and CD8+ T cells were sorted on a FACSAria. The method behind the library was the immunoSEQ multiplex PCR assay. For TCR sequencing, RNA was extracted from every sample and reverse transcribed into cDNA to serve as template. SuperScript III was used to make first-strand cDNA, primed with a 2:1 mix of oligo-dT and random hexamers. A synthetic immune receptor repertoire was used to gauge amplification bias, and whatever bias remained was removed computationally. Processing in the source paper ran as follows. Raw reads were preprocessed for error removal, and CDR3 was defined according to IMGT conventions as running from the conserved cysteine to phenylalanine. Clonality was calculated as 1 minus Shannon entropy normalized by log2 of the number of productive unique TCRs. Whether each scalp clone was CD4 or CD8 was inferred by checking scalp TCRbeta sequences against the CD4 and CD8 repertoires from sorted blood. Entries here come from immuneACCESS through TCRdb and include only in-frame sequences with V and J called. Some clones fail to appear in such tables; in the studies checked, an unresolved V gene covers under half of the shortfall, and the cause of the remainder is unknown. V and J calls and clone size are those listed in that table; D and trimming were worked out from the DNA. The sample contains 200,000 to 250,000 clones, 50% to 60% of them found a single time. The ten biggest clones cover roughly 1.6% of the sample.

Recombination connected TRBV7-2 to TRBJ2-1; TRBD2 agrees with 8 junctional bases. The sample was CD4+ T cells sorted from blood, taken at week 4, from a patient treated with tofacitinib. The receptor comes from a human donor with alopecia areata. In nucleotide form, the sequence is TGTGCCAGCAGCTCCCTGGGGCGGGGGGCCACCTACAATGAGCAGTTCTTC. This encodes CASSSLGRGATYNEQFF.